These T cell receptor beta chains were read from a single sample in a study of tumor T cells in aggressive B-cell lymphoma. Libraries were prepared by immunoSEQ multiplex PCR; TCRdb keeps only in-frame clonotypes and omits some of them. The sample holds 3,800 or so clones, 94% seen once. Material: tumor tissue. The source is an adult with diffuse large B cell lymphoma. CDR3s leave out the opening cysteine and the closing phenylalanine or tryptophan. Fields, in order: V gene, CDR3 protein.

>TRBV5-1
ASSFRGGETQY
>TRBV18
ASSLLSRGTEQF
>TRBV28
ASSFMAGRYNEQF
>TRBV9
ASSPGTGGSETQY
>TRBV9
ASSVGGSNEQY
>TRBV27
ASSFAGEQY
>TRBV18
ASSPARHREETQY
>TRBV2
ASRPGTGGTEAF
>TRBV7-8
ASSLPNYEQY
>TRBV7-2
ASSLGPGGGNTIY
>TRBV5-1
ASSLTSGITEELF
>TRBV18
ASSPSRGNEKLF
>TRBV30
AWTGMGQGSLNYGYT
>TRBV6-5
ASSYSGGVLGRQY
>TRBV7-8
ASSLEGQVYSNQPQH
>TRBV18
ASSQAGGPGTDTQY
>TRBV19
ASSSESGKLYEQY
>TRBV18
ASSPRGTGDNEQF
>TRBV19
ASSASGRPREQY
>TRBV10-3
AIKTGSNTEAF
>TRBV14
ASSQDLGSGVYNEQF
>TRBV28
ASSSGGSVYYEQY